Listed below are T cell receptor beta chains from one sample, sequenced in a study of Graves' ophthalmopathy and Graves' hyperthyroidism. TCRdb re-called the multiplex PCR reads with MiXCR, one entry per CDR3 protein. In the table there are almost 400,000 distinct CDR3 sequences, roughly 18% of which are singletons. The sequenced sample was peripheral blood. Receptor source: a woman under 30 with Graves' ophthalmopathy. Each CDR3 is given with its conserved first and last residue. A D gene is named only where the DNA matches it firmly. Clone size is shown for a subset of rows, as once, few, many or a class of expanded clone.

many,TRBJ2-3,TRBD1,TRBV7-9,TGTGCCAGCAGCTTCCCAGACAGGGTGGATACGCAGTATTTT,CASSFPDRVDTQYF
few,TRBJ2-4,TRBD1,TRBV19,TGTGCCAGTAGTATCGGGACAGGGGGAAACATTCAGTACTTC,CASSIGTGGNIQYF
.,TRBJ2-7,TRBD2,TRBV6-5,TGTGCCAGCAGTTACTATCCGAGCGGGAGGCCCGCCTACGAGCAGTACTTC,CASSYYPSGRPAYEQYF
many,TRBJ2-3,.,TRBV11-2,TGTGCCAGCAGCTTAGAATCCCACAGCACCGATACGCAGTATTTT,CASSLESHSTDTQYF
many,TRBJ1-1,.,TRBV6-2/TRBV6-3,TGTGCCAGCAGAAATACAGGTCAGAACACTGAAGCTTTCTTT,CASRNTGQNTEAFF
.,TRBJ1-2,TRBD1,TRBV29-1,TGCAGCGTGCTCCGGGACAGTAACTATGGCTACACCTTC,CSVLRDSNYGYTF
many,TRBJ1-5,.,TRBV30,TGTGCCTGGAGTCGGGATAGCAATCAGCCCCAGCATTTT,CAWSRDSNQPQHF
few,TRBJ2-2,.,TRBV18,TGTGCCAGCTCACCCGCGCACCGGGGGACCGGGGAGCTGTTTTTT,CASSPAHRGTGELFF
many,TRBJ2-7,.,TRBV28,TGTGCCAGCAGCCCTGTACAACGGCTACCATCCTACGAGCAGTACTTC,CASSPVQRLPSYEQYF
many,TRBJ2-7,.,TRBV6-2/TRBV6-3,TGTGCCAGCAGTTTTCTTCTAACTAGCCCTGTATACGAGCAGTACTTC,CASSFLLTSPVYEQYF
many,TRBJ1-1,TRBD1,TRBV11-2,TGTGCCAGCAGCCCAGATCTAATAGACAGGGCTACTGAAGCTTTCTTT,CASSPDLIDRATEAFF
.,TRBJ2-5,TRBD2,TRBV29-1,TGCAGCGTTGCGACGGCGGGAGGAGGGGAGACCCAGTACTTC,CSVATAGGGETQYF
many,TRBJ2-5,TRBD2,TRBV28,TGTGCCAGCAAACGGATGGGAGGGATGGAGAGCGGATGGGAGACCCAGTACTTC,CASKRMGGMESGWETQYF
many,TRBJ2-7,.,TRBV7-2,TGTGCCAGCAGCTTAAAGAGTCTCAGTACAGGGAGCTCCTACGAGCAGTACTTC,CASSLKSLSTGSSYEQYF
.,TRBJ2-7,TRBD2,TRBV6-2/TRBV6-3,TGTGCCAGCAGTTCGCCGGGACTAGCGGGACTAGTTAGCGACGAGCAGTACTTC,CASSSPGLAGLVSDEQYF
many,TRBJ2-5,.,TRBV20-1,TGCAGTGCTAGTCCTCTCAGCGGGCTATCAGAGACCCAGTACTTC,CSASPLSGLSETQYF
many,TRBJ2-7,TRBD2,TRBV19,TGTGCCAGTAGTCTAGCGGGAGGAAACTACGAGCAGTACTTC,CASSLAGGNYEQYF
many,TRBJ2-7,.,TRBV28,TGTGCCAGCAGTTCCCCCGGGGGCGAGCAGTACTTC,CASSSPGGEQYF
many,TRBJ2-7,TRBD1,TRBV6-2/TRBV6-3,TGTGCCAGCAGTTACTCGATACTAAATGTGGACAGGGGCTTTTTCGAGCAGTACTTC,CASSYSILNVDRGFFEQYF
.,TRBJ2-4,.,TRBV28,TGTGCCAGCAGTTTAGGTGGGGGAGGAAACATTCAGTACTTC,CASSLGGGGNIQYF
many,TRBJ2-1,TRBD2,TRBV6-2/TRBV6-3,TGTGCCAGCAGTTACTCCCCTGGGGGTAGCGGGAGTTCCTACAATGAGCAGTTCTTC,CASSYSPGGSGSSYNEQFF
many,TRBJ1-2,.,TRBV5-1,TGCGCCAGCAGCTTGGGATATGCCCCCCATGGCTACACCTTC,CASSLGYAPHGYTF
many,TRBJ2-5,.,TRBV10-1,TGCGCCAGCAGTGGATCGGGGACACTACAAGAGACCCAGTACTTC,CASSGSGTLQETQYF
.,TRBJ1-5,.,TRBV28,TGTGCCAGCAGTTTAAAGAGCATCATTAATCAGCCCCAGCATTTT,CASSLKSIINQPQHF
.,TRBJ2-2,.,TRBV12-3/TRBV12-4,TGTGCCAGCAGGTCTGACTTTCCCGCTGGGGAGCTGTTTTTT,CASRSDFPAGELFF
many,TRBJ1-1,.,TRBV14,TGTGCCAGCAGCCATACTTCAAAGACTGAAGCTTTCTTT,CASSHTSKTEAFF
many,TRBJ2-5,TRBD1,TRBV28,TGTGCCAGCAGTCCAGACAGGGTTCAGGAGACCCAGTACTTC,CASSPDRVQETQYF
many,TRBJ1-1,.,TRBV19,TGTGCCAGTAGTATTCTAGACGGGAGAGGTACTGAAGCTTTCTTT,CASSILDGRGTEAFF
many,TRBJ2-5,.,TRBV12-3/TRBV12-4,TGTGCCAGCCACACGGGGAACGGGAGAGGGGGTCAAGAGACCCAGTACTTC,CASHTGNGRGGQETQYF
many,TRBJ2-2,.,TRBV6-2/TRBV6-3,TGTGCCAGCAGTTACTCGGGGGTGAACACCGGGGAGCTGTTTTTT,CASSYSGVNTGELFF
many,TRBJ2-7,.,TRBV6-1,TGTGCCAGCAAGGAGGAGGAACTGAGCTCCTACGAGCAGTACTTC,CASKEEELSSYEQYF
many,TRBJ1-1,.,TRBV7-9,TGTGCCAGCAGCCCATCCCATCGAACTGAAGCTTTCTTT,CASSPSHRTEAFF
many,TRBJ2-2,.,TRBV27,TGTGCCAGCACGCGGGACAACTCGAACACCGGGGAGCTGTTTTTT,CASTRDNSNTGELFF
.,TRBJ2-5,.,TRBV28,TGTGCCAGCAGCCTTAGGCCGGCAAGCCCGGCGGAGACCCAGTACTTC,CASSLRPASPAETQYF
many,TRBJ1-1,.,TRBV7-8,TGTGCCAGCAGCCCGAATGCGAACATGAACACTGAAGCTTTCTTT,CASSPNANMNTEAFF
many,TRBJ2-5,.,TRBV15,TGTGCCACCAGCTTGGGGTACCAAGAGACCCAGTACTTC,CATSLGYQETQYF
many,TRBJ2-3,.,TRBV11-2,TGTGCCAGCAGCTTCCAAGCACAAGATACGCAGTATTTT,CASSFQAQDTQYF
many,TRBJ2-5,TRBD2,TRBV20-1,TGCAGTGCTAGAGAGGGGAGGCTAGCGGGGTTCGAGACCCAGTACTTC,CSAREGRLAGFETQYF
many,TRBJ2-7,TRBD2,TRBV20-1,TGCAGTGCTAGAGGGGCGGGAGAGAACGAGCAGTACTTC,CSARGAGENEQYF
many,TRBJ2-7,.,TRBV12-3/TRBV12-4,TGTGCCAGCAGTTTAGCGGGGGGCGAGCAGTACTTC,CASSLAGGEQYF
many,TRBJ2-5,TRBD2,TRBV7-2,TGTGCCAGCAGCTTAGCGGGACTAGCGGGGCAAGAGACCCAGTACTTC,CASSLAGLAGQETQYF
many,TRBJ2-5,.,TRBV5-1,TGCGCCAGCAGCTTGATGGCTGATCTGGGGGCGACGGAGACCCAGTACTTC,CASSLMADLGATETQYF
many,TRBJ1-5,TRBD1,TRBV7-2,TGTGCCAGCAGCGTCCAGGGGGCACAGCCCCAGCATTTT,CASSVQGAQPQHF
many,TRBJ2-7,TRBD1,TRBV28,TGTGCCAGCAGTCCCCCGGACAGGTCCTACGAGCAGTACTTC,CASSPPDRSYEQYF
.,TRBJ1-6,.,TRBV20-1,TGCAGTGCTAGAGATAAGAGTCTCGGGGCTGCTACTTCACCCCTCCACTTT,CSARDKSLGAATSPLHF
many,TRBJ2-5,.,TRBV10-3,TGTGCCATCAGTGACCCTTTGGACGGTAAACTTCAAGAGACCCAGTACTTC,CAISDPLDGKLQETQYF
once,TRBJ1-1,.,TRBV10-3,TGTGCCATCAGTGGAGGACGGATGAACACTGAAGCTTTCTTT,CAISGGRMNTEAFF
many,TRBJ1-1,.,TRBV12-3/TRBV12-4,TGTGCCAGCAGTTTAAAGCCGGGGGCAGGGGCTGAAGCTTTCTTT,CASSLKPGAGAEAFF
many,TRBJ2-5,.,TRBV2,TGTGCCAGCAGTCCCAGGGACACCCTCTTCCAAGAGACCCAGTACTTC,CASSPRDTLFQETQYF
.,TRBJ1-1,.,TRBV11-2,TGTGCCAGCAGAAATGGACAGGAAGCTTTCTTT,CASRNGQEAFF
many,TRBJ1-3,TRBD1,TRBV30,TGTGCCTGGATGGGGACAGGTCATTCTGGAAACACCATATATTTT,CAWMGTGHSGNTIYF
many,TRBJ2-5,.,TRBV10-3,TGTGCCATCAGTCTTGAGGGGCAAGAGACCCAGTACTTC,CAISLEGQETQYF
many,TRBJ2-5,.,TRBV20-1,TGCAGTGCTAGAGGAAACAGAAACAGGTTCTATGACGAGACCCAGTACTTC,CSARGNRNRFYDETQYF